In this sample, the clone carrying this T cell receptor beta chain turned up many times. Its antigen is unidentified. TCRdb re-derived calls from the 5' RACE reads in MiXCR, one entry per CDR3 protein. The table shows some 710,000 distinct CDR3 sequences, with around 6.1% occurring only once. The sample belongs to a study of identical twins. Study findings and constraints: Within twin pairs, the out-of-frame alpha sequences they shared showed excess low generation probability. Recombination models fit unrelated individuals' TCR alpha sharing but underestimated twins'. Fewer insertions marked abundant cord blood beta clonotypes; young adult naive trended weakly, memory not at all.

This TCR was recovered from a young man in good health. Source material: naive T cells sorted from blood.

In DNA, the CDR3 is TGTGCCAGCAGCCGTAACACAGGGAGCACTGAAGCTTTCTTT. Its translation is CASSRNTGSTEAFF. The chain has TRBV7-9 and TRBJ1-1; D perhaps matches TRBD1 (6 bases). The V end lost 5 bases, the J end lost 4 bases, and 14 bases lay between the germline ends. Germline assignment: CDR1 SEHNR and CDR2 FQNEAQ (reference sequence). The CDR3 extends over 14 amino acids. The variable domain in full, completed from reference TRBV7-9 and TRBJ1-1, reads DTGVSQNPRHKITKRGQNVTFRCDPISEHNRLYWYRQTLGQGPEFLTYFQNEAQLEKSRLLSDRFSAERPKGSFSTLEIQRTEQGDSAMYLCASSRNTGSTEAFFGQGTRLTVV.